The 11 T cell receptor beta chains below all came from one sample that was sequenced in a study of CD8 T cells in Susac syndrome (dated by TCRdb to the late 2010s). Receptors were amplified or captured by the immunoSEQ multiplex PCR assay. RNA was extracted with the RNeasy kit and about 0.5 to 1 ug was reverse transcribed using random hexamers. Using fastp at Q25 and MiXCR, TCRdb reprocessed the public reads and kept productive beta chains. Records with the same CDR3 protein are collapsed into one entry carrying the most frequent genes and DNA. For this sample the table gives roughly 180,000 distinct CDR3 sequences, of which around 95% were detected only once. Over 0.12% of the sample rests with the top ten. The sample consisted of CD4+ T cells from PBMCs. All receptors derive from a human donor in good health.

This clonotype came up once. In nucleotides, the CDR3 is TGTGCCAGCTCACCAAGGGGACAGGGCAGCTCCTACAATGAGCAGTTCTTC. Encoded protein: CASSPRGQGSSYNEQFF. The V gene is TRBV18, the J gene TRBJ2-1, with 9 bases matching TRBD1. The length of the CDR3 is 17 residues. Germline CDR1 and CDR2: KGHSH and LQKENI. Trimming at V came to 2 bases and at J to 0 bases, leaving 5 bases not matched to a gene.

This clonotype was detected once. The V gene is TRBV5-4, the J gene TRBJ1-2; perhaps TRBD1 as D (6 bases). Trimming stripped 3 bases from V and 5 bases from J, with 14 bases between. This CDR3 region has 14 residues. The germline V gene encodes CDR1 SGHNT and CDR2 YYREEE (reference sequence). CDR3 protein: CASSSLDSGYGYTF. DNA of the CDR3: TGTGCCAGCAGCTCCCTGGACAGTGGATATGGCTACACCTTC.

CDR3 in amino acids: CASSLSGGRTFF. In nucleotides, the CDR3 is TGTGCCAGCAGCTTATCAGGGGGTCGGACTTTCTTT. This rearrangement joins TRBV7-3 to TRBJ1-1; 7 nucleotides line up with TRBD1. With V trimmed by 2 bases and J by 12 bases, 6 bases remained unmatched. The length of the CDR3 is 12 residues. CDR1 SGHTA and CDR2 FQGTGA come from the germline V gene.

J is TRBJ2-7 and V is TRBV27; TRBD2 agrees at 13 bases. Trimming removed 6 bases from V and 4 bases from J; junction bases left unmatched: 6. The CDR3 totals 15 residues. Germline V gene sequence: CDR1 MNHEY, CDR2 SMNVEV (reference sequence). The CDR3 DNA reads as TGTGCCAGCAGACCCGGGACTAGCGGGGTGTACGAGCAGTACTTC. Encoded protein: CASRPGTSGVYEQYF.

The chain recombines TRBV20-1 with TRBJ2-1, with TRBD2 matching 11 bases. In germline, CDR1 is DFQATT, CDR2 SNEGSKA (reference sequence). This CDR3 is built from 15 residues. V dropped 0 bases and J dropped 8; count of bases not matched to a gene: 6. The chain's CDR3 is CSARDRLAGSDEQFF. CDR3 bases: TGCAGTGCTAGAGATCGACTAGCGGGGTCCGATGAGCAGTTCTTC.

The chain is built from TRBV9 and TRBJ1-2; D is ambiguous. Germline CDR1 reads SGDLS; CDR2 reads YYNGEE. The CDR3 length is 12 residues. Trimming pared 8 bases from V and 1 base from J, leaving 9 bases between. The CDR3 protein is CARDGFNYGYTF. The DNA for the CDR3 is TGTGCCAGGGACGGATTTAACTATGGCTACACCTTC.

The rearrangement joins TRBV7-9 to TRBJ2-5, with 7 bases fitting TRBD1. Per the germline V gene, CDR1 is SEHNR and CDR2 is FQNEAQ (reference sequence). V dropped 5 bases and J dropped 3; count of bases not matched to a gene: 6. CDR3 size: 14 residues. As DNA, the CDR3 is TGTGCCAGCAGCCTGAGGGACAGAAAAGAGACCCAGTACTTC. Translated: CASSLRDRKETQYF.

The chain uses TRBV12-3 or TRBV12-4 and TRBJ1-6, with D possibly TRBD1 on 5 matching bases. V was clipped by 8 bases and J by 7 bases, with 9 bases between them. The CDR3 has 12 amino acids. CDR3 protein: CASAGENSPLHF. In nucleotides, the CDR3 is TGTGCCAGCGCGGGGGAGAATTCACCCCTCCACTTT.

The chain employs TRBV18 and TRBJ2-3; D is unresolved. Germline assignment: CDR1 KGHSH and CDR2 LQKENI. With 0 bases removed from V and 1 base from J, the gap between germline ends came to 5 bases. The CDR3 is 14 residues long. CDR3 region: CASSPPYGTDTQYF. In nucleotides, the CDR3 is TGTGCCAGCTCACCACCCTACGGCACAGATACGCAGTATTTT.

The J gene is TRBJ2-1, the V gene TRBV28, with D perhaps being TRBD1 or TRBD2 (5 bases each). Trimming shortened V by 2 bases and J by 10 bases, and 9 bases separated the two germline ends. Germline V CDR1 and CDR2: MDHEN, SYDVKM. The CDR3 is made up of 12 amino acids. This CDR3 is CASSLPGDEQFF. CDR3 nucleotides: TGTGCCAGCAGTTTACCCGGGGACGAGCAGTTCTTC.

V is TRBV2 and J is TRBJ2-5; the match to TRBD2 covers 14 bases. Germline-derived CDR1 and CDR2 are SNHLY and FYNNEI. V gave up 4 bases and J gave up 4 bases; unmatched junction bases: 11. The CDR3 consists of 18 residues. The CDR3 protein is CASSVWRLAGGPSETQYF. The DNA of the CDR3 is TGTGCCAGCAGTGTCTGGAGACTAGCGGGGGGGCCGTCAGAGACCCAGTACTTC.